This passage covers 18 T cell receptor beta chains from one sample sequenced in a study of TIL therapy for anti-PD-1-resistant metastatic lung cancer (dated by TCRdb to the early 2020s). This specimen's time point label, per the study, means: pre-treatment sample, taken before nivolumab and TIL therapy. The baseline tumor samples were excised metastases, mostly pleural nodules or supraclavicular lymph nodes, taken from the same resection that was used to grow TIL. TCR beta CDR3 regions were amplified from genomic DNA with the immunoSEQ v3 hsTCRB kit using bias-controlled multiplex PCR. In TCRdb, the immuneACCESS table is reduced to in-frame sequences with V and J assigned. These tables do not hold every clone; where another copy was compared, an unresolved V gene accounts for under half, and the others remain unexplained. This sample has approximately 23,000 clones in its table, and 60% to 70% of those were observed once. Around 15% of the sample rests with the top ten.

The sample was tumor tissue, taken at baseline. Receptors were obtained from a woman between 30 and 79 years old with non-small cell lung cancer.

The chain has TRBV20-1 and TRBJ2-2, with a tentative D call TRBD2 (6 bases). CDR1 is DFQATT, CDR2 SNEGSKA, per germline (reference sequence). This CDR3 is 11 amino acids long. V was cut by 6 bases and J by 7 bases, with 9 bases left in between. In DNA, the CDR3 is TGCAGTGCCGAGGAGGGCGGGGAGCTGTTTTTT. The encoded protein is CSAEEGGELFF.

V usage is TRBV12-5 and J usage is TRBJ2-5; no firm D call. The length of the CDR3 is 12 residues. Germline lookup yields CDR1 LGHNT and CDR2 FRNRAP. V was clipped by 3 bases and J by 3 bases, with 5 bases between them. Written as DNA, the CDR3 is TGTGCTAGTGGTTTCGCGAAAGAGACCCAGTACTTC. It yields the protein CASGFAKETQYF. The complete variable domain, with remaining parts taken from reference TRBV12-5 and TRBJ2-5, reads DARVTQTPRHKVTEMGQEVTMRCQPILGHNTVFWYRQTMMQGLELLAYFRNRAPLDDSGMPKDRFSAEMPDATLATLKIQPSEPRDSAVYFCASGFAKETQYFGPGTRLLVL.

This clone showed up just a few times. The V and J genes are TRBV11-3 and TRBJ2-7, with 8 bases lining up with TRBD1. Germline V gene data show CDR1 as SGHNT and CDR2 as YENEEA. CDR3 length: 13 amino acids. V trimming: 4 bases; J trimming: 6 bases; junction bases outside the gene matches: 5. The CDR3 DNA is TGTGCCAGCAGCTATCGACAGGGGTCCGAGCAGTACTTC. It translates to CASSYRQGSEQYF.

This clone was recorded a few times. The chain has TRBV4-2 and TRBJ2-3; 7 positions match TRBD2. The CDR3 length is 15 residues. Germline V gene lookup returns CDR1 LGHNA and CDR2 YNFKEQ. V trimming: 4 bases; J trimming: 1 base; junction bases outside the gene matches: 5. The CDR3: CASSPLADRTDTQYF. In DNA, the CDR3 is TGTGCCAGCAGCCCCCTAGCGGACCGCACAGATACGCAGTATTTT.

This clone was counted a few times. This chain joins TRBV4-2 and TRBJ1-2, with D perhaps matching TRBD1 (6 bases). In germline, CDR1 is LGHNA, CDR2 YNFKEQ. The CDR3 has 15 residues. V was clipped by 4 bases and J by 8 bases, with 20 bases between them. In DNA form, the CDR3 reads TGTGCCAGCAGCCCCCTAGACAGGCCTTACGAGGGCTACACCTTC. As protein: CASSPLDRPYEGYTF.

This clone came up once. This chain uses TRBV6-6 with TRBJ1-5; D possibly corresponds to TRBD1 (6 bases). Looked up from germline, CDR1 is MNHNY and CDR2 is SVGAGI (reference sequence). CDR3 length: 15 residues. V lost 2 bases to trimming and J lost 2 bases, with 10 bases between them. The CDR3: CASSYGGLGNQPQHF. CDR3 in DNA: TGTGCCAGCAGTTACGGGGGGCTCGGCAATCAGCCCCAGCATTTT.

The V and J genes are TRBV19 and TRBJ2-4; 7 bases agree with TRBD1. J was trimmed by 7 bases and V by 1 base; bases with no gene match: 7. Germline CDR1 LNHDA, CDR2 SQIVND (reference sequence). This CDR3 comprises 15 residues. The CDR3 protein is CASSIAPGQSNIQYF. CDR3 coding DNA: TGTGCCAGTAGTATAGCTCCGGGACAGAGTAACATTCAGTACTTC.

This clone showed up just a few times. The gene calls are TRBV5-1 and TRBJ1-2; unclear D gene. The CDR3 has 14 amino acids. Germline CDR1 reads SGHRS; CDR2 reads YFSETQ. V gave up 0 bases and J gave up 8 bases, with 14 bases separating them. CDR3 DNA sequence: TGCGCCAGCAGCTTGGAGGCTACGAGAGGGGGCTACACCTTC. This translates into CASSLEATRGGYTF.

The chain couples TRBV11-2 to TRBJ2-1; 7 bases agree with TRBD1. V trimming: 1 base; J trimming: 4 bases; junction bases outside the gene matches: 7. Germline V lookup: CDR1 SGHAT, CDR2 FQNNGV. The CDR3 is 16 amino acids. CDR3: CASSLGFGTAYNEQFF. The CDR3 DNA follows: TGTGCCAGCAGCTTAGGTTTCGGGACAGCTTACAATGAGCAGTTCTTC.

V and J are TRBV6-5 and TRBJ2-1; 8 bases are shared with TRBD2. Germline trimming cut 7 bases from V and 13 bases from J; bases unmatched to any gene: 15. The CDR3 spans 14 residues. Germline CDR1 is MNHEY and CDR2 is SVGAGI. The CDR3 spells CASKGGSGKSPQFF. DNA for the CDR3: TGTGCCAGCAAGGGAGGTAGCGGGAAAAGTCCACAGTTCTTC.

In this sample, this clone turned up once. The V call is TRBV13, the J call TRBJ2-3; D is ambiguous. V dropped 2 bases and J dropped 5 bases, with 8 bases sitting between them. CDR1 is PRHDT and CDR2 is FYEKMQ in the germline V gene (reference sequence). CDR3 size: 13 residues. The chain's CDR3 is CASSLTWKDTQYF. As DNA, the CDR3 is TGTGCCAGCAGCTTAACGTGGAAAGATACGCAGTATTTT. Filled out from reference TRBV13 and TRBJ2-3, the complete variable domain reads AAGVIQSPRHLIKEKRETATLKCYPIPRHDTVYWYQQGPGQDPQFLISFYEKMQSDKGSIPDRFSAQQFSDYHSELNMSSLELGDSALYFCASSLTWKDTQYFGPGTRLTVL.

This rearrangement joins TRBV5-6 to TRBJ2-5; TRBD1 agrees at 10 bases. The V segment lost 3 bases and the J segment 4 bases; nucleotides outside the gene matches: 3. The length of the CDR3 is 14 residues. Germline-derived CDR1 and CDR2 are SGHDT and YYEEEE. CDR3 region: CASSSGQGRETQYF. CDR3 DNA: TGTGCCAGCAGCTCGGGACAGGGGAGAGAGACCCAGTACTTC. The variable domain in full, with the rest retrieved from reference TRBV5-6 and TRBJ2-5, is DAGVTQSPTHLIKTRGQQVTLRCSPKSGHDTVSWYQQALGQGPQFIFQYYEEEERQRGNFPDRFSGHQFPNYSSELNVNALLLGDSALYLCASSSGQGRETQYFGPGTRLLVL.

This clone is medium-sized (0.01 to 0.1%). V and J are TRBV5-6 and TRBJ2-2; 15 nucleotides line up with TRBD2. The CDR3 contains 17 residues. J gave up 4 bases and V 4 bases, and 5 bases lay outside the gene matches. The germline gives CDR1 SGHDT, CDR2 YYEEEE. CDR3 sequence reads: CASSTGTSGRITGELFF. CDR3 coding DNA: TGTGCCAGCAGCACCGGGACTAGCGGGAGGATCACCGGGGAGCTGTTTTTT.

The count of this clone is one. The chain links TRBV5-1 to TRBJ2-5; 14 nucleotides align to TRBD2. J gave up 5 bases and V 4 bases, and 7 bases lay outside the gene matches. Germline V gives CDR1 SGHRS, CDR2 YFSETQ. CDR3 length equals 16 residues. This CDR3 is CASSRGLAGEGETQYF. The CDR3 nucleotides are TGCGCCAGCAGCCGGGGACTAGCGGGAGAGGGCGAGACCCAGTACTTC.

The V gene is TRBV5-1, the J gene TRBJ1-4, with D perhaps TRBD1 (5 bases). The length of the CDR3 is 15 residues. From germline, CDR1 is SGHRS and CDR2 YFSETQ. V lost 1 base, J lost 7 bases, and 14 bases lay in between. CDR3 loop: CASSLLGGRGEKLFF. The DNA of the CDR3 is TGCGCCAGCAGCTTGTTGGGGGGGAGAGGTGAAAAACTGTTTTTT. Combining the CDR3 with reference TRBV5-1 and TRBJ1-4 gives the whole variable domain KAGVTQTPRYLIKTRGQQVTLSCSPISGHRSVSWYQQTPGQGLQFLFEYFSETQRNKGNFPGRFSGRQFSNSRSEMNVSTLELGDSALYLCASSLLGGRGEKLFFGSGTQLSVL.

The chain combines TRBV29-1 with TRBJ2-2, with a weak D call TRBD1 (6 bases). CDR1 is SQVTM, CDR2 ANQGSEA, per germline. Trimming shortened V by 6 bases and J by 0 bases, and 11 bases separated the two germline ends. The CDR3 is 14 residues long. In nucleotides, the CDR3 is TGCAGCGTACTTACAGGGACGAACACCGGGGAGCTGTTTTTT. This encodes CSVLTGTNTGELFF.

By frequency in the sample, this clone is medium-sized. J is TRBJ1-2 and V is TRBV10-3, with 7 bases identical to TRBD1. V lost 3 bases, J lost 0 bases, and 7 bases stayed unmatched. The CDR3 totals 16 residues. CDR1 is ENHRY, CDR2 SYGVKD, per germline. CDR3 DNA sequence: TGTGCCATCAGTGACCGACAGGGTTGGGCTAACTATGGCTACACCTTC. Its translation is CAISDRQGWANYGYTF.

The chain joins TRBV7-2 to TRBJ2-7, with a tentative D call TRBD2 (7 bases). V dropped 4 bases and J dropped 4 bases, with 17 bases sitting between them. CDR3 size: 15 residues. CDR1 is SGHTA, CDR2 FQGNSA, per germline. The CDR3 nucleotides read TGTGCCAGCAGCTCCCGAGGGGGGGTCGTGTACGAGCAGTACTTC. Residues: CASSSRGGVVYEQYF.